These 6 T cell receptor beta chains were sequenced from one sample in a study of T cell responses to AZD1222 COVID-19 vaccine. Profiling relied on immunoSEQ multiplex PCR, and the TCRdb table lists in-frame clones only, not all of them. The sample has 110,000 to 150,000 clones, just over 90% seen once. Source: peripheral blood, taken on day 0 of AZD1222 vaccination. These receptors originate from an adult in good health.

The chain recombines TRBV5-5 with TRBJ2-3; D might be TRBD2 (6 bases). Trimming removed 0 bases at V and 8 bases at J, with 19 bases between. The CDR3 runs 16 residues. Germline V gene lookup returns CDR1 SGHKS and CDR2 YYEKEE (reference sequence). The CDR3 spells CASSLAGGEHQGTQYF. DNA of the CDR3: TGTGCCAGCAGCTTGGCCGGAGGGGAACATCAGGGTACGCAGTATTTT.

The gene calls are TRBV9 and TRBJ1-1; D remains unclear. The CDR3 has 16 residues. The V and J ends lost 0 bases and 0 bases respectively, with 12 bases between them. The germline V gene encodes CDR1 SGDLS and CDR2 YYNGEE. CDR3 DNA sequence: TGTGCCAGCAGCGTAGGAATTCCTCCTATGAACACTGAAGCTTTCTTT. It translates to CASSVGIPPMNTEAFF.

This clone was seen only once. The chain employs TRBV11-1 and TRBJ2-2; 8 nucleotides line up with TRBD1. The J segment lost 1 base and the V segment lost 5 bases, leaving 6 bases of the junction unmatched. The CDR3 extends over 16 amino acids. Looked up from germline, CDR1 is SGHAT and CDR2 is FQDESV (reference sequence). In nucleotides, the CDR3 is TGTGCCAGCAGCCCCCCGGGGACAGGGAACACCGGGGAGCTGTTTTTT. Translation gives CASSPPGTGNTGELFF. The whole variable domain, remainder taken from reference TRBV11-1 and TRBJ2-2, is EAEVAQSPRYKITEKSQAVAFWCDPISGHATLYWYRQILGQGPELLVQFQDESVVDDSQLPKDRFSAERLKGVDSTLKIQPAELGDSAMYLCASSPPGTGNTGELFFGEGSRLTVL.

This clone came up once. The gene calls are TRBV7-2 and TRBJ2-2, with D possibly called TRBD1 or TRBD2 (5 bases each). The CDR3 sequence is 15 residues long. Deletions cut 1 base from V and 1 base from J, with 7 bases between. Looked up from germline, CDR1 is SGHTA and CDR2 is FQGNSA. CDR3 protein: CASSLVGGNTGELFF. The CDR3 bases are TGTGCCAGCAGCTTAGTTGGGGGGAACACCGGGGAGCTGTTTTTT.

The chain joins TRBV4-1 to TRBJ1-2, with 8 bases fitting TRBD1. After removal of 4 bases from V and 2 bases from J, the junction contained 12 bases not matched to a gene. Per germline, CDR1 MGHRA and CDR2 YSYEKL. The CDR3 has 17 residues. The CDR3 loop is CASSPLGRGQENYGYTF. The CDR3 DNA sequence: TGCGCCAGCAGCCCCCTGGGCAGGGGGCAAGAAAACTATGGCTACACCTTC.

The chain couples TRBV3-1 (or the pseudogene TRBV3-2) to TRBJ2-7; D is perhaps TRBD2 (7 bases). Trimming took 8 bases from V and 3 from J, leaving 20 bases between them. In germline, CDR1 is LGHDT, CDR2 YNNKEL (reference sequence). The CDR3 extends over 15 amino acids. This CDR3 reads CASRIRGAMGYEQYF. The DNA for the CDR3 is TGTGCCAGCCGGATACGGGGGGCTATGGGCTACGAGCAGTACTTC.